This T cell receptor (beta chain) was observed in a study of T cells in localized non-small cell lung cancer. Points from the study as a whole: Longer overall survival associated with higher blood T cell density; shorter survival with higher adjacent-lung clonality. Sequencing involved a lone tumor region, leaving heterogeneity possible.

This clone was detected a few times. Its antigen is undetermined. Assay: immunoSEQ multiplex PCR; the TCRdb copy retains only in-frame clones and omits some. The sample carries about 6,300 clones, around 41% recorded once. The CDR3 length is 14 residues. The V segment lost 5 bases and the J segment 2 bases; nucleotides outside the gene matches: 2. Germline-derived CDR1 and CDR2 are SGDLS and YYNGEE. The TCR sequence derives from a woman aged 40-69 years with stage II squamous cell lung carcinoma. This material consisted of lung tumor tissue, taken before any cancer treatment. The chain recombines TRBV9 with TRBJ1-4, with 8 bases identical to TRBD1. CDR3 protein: CASRTGETNEKLFF. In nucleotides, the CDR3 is TGTGCCAGCAGGACAGGGGAGACTAATGAAAAACTGTTTTTT.